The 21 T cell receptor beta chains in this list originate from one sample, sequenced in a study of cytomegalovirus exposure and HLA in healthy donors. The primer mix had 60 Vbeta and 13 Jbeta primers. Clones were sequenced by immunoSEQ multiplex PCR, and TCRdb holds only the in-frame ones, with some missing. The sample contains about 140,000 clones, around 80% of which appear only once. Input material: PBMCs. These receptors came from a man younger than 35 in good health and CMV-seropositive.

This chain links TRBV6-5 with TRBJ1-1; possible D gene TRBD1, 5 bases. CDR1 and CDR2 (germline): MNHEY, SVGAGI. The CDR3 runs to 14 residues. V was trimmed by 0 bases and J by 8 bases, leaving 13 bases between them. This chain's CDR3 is CASSYSTGGVEAFF. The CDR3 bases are TGTGCCAGCAGTTACTCGACTGGGGGGGTGGAAGCTTTCTTT.

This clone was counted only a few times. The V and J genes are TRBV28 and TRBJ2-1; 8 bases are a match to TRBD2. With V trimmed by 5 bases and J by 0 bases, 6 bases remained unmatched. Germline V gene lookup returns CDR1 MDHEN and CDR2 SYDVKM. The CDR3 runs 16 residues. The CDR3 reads CASSRTSFVSYNEQFF. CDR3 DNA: TGTGCCAGCAGTAGGACTAGCTTCGTCTCCTACAATGAGCAGTTCTTC.

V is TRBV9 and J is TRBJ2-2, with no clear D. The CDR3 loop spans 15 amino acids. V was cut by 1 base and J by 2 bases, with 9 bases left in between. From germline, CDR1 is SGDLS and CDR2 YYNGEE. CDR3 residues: CASSVQVGNTGELFF. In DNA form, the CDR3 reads TGTGCCAGCAGCGTACAGGTCGGTAACACCGGGGAGCTGTTTTTT.

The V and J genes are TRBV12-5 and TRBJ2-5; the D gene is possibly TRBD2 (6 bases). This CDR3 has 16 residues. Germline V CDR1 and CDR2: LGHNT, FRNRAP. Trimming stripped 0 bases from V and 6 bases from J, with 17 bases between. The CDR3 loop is CASGLVLGQLAQTQYF. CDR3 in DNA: TGTGCTAGTGGTTTGGTACTTGGTCAACTAGCACAGACCCAGTACTTC.

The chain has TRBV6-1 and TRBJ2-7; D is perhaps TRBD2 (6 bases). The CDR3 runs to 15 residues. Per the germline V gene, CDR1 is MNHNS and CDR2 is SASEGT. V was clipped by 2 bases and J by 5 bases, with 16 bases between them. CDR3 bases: TGTGCCAGCAGTGAACCCTCACGTGGGGGGAACGAGCAGTACTTC. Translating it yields CASSEPSRGGNEQYF.

In DNA form, the CDR3 reads TGTGCCAGTGGGTCGGCGGGAGGGAGAGAGACCCAGTACTTC. It encodes CASGSAGGRETQYF. The J gene is TRBJ2-5, the V gene TRBV6-5, with 9 bases fitting TRBD2. Germline CDR1 is MNHEY and CDR2 is SVGAGI. The CDR3 is 14 residues long. V lost 9 bases, J lost 4 bases, and 9 bases stayed unmatched.

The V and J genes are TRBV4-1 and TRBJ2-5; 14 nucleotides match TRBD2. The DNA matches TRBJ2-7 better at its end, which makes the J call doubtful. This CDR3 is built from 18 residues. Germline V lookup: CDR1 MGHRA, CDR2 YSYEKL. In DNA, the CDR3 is TGCGCCAGCACCCCGGGACTAGCGGGAGCCAGGTTAGGCTACGAGCAGTACTTC. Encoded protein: CASTPGLAGARLGYEQYF.

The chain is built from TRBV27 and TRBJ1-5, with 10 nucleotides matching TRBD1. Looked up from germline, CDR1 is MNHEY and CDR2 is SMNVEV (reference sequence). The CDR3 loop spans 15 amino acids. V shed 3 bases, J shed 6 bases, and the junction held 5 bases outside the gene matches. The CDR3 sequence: CASSFSGQGGQPQHF. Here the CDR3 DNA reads TGTGCCAGCAGTTTCTCCGGACAGGGGGGTCAGCCCCAGCATTTT.

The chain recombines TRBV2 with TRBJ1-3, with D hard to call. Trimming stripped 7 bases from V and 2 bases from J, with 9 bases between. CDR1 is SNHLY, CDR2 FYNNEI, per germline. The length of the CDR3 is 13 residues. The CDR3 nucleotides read TGTGCCAGCACCGGAGGGACTGGAAACACCATATATTTT. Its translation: CASTGGTGNTIYF.

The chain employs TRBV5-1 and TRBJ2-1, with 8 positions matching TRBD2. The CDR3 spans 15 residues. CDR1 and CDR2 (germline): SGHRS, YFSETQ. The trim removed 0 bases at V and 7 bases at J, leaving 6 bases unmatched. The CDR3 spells CASSLAGGGRNEQFF. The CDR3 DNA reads TGCGCCAGCAGCTTGGCCGGTGGCGGGAGGAATGAGCAGTTCTTC.

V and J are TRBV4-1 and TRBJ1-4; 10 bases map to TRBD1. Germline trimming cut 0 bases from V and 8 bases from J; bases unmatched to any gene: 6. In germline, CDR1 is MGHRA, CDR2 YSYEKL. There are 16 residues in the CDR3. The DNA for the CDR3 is TGCGCCAGCAGCCAAGACGGGGACAGGGGAAGGGAAAAACTGTTTTTT. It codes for CASSQDGDRGREKLFF.

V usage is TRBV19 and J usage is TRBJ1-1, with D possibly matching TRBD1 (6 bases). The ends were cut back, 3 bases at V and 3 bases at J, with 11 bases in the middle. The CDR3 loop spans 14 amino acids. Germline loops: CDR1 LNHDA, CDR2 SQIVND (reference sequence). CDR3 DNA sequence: TGTGCCAGTAGTATTTCAGGGGAGTACACTGAAGCTTTCTTT. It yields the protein CASSISGEYTEAFF.

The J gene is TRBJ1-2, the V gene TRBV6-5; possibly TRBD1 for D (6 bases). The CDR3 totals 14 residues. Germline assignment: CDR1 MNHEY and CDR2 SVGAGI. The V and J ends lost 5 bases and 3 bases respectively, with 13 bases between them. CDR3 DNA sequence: TGTGCCAGCAGTCTGAACAGGGTTGACTATGGCTACACCTTC. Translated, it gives CASSLNRVDYGYTF.

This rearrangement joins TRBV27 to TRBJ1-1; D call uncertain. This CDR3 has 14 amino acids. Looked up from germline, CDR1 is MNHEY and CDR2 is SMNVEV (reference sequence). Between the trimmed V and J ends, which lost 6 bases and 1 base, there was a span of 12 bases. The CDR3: CASREGGGNTEAFF. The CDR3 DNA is TGTGCCAGCAGAGAAGGAGGAGGGAACACTGAAGCTTTCTTT.

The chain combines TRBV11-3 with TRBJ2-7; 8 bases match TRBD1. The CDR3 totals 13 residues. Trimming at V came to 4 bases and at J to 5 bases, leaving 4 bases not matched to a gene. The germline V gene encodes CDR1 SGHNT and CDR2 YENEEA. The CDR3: CASSSGQGNEQYF. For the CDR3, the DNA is TGTGCCAGCAGCTCCGGACAGGGCAACGAGCAGTACTTC.

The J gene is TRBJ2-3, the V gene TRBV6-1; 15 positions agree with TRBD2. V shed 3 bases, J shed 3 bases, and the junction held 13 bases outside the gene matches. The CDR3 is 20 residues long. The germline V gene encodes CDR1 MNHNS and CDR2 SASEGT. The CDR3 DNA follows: TGTGCCAGCAGTGACAAAATTTCGGGACTAGCGGGAGGCAGAACAGATACGCAGTATTTT. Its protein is CASSDKISGLAGGRTDTQYF.

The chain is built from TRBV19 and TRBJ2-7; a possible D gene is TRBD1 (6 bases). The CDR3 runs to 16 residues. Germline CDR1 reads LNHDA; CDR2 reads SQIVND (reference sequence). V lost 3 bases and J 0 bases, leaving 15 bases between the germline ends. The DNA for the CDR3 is TGTGCCAGTAGTATTTCCGGGACACAAAGCTCCTACGAGCAGTACTTC. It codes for CASSISGTQSSYEQYF.

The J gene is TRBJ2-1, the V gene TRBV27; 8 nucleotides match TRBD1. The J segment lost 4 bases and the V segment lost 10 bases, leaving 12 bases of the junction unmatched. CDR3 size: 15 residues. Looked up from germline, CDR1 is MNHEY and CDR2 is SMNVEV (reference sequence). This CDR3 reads CATAWDRSRYNEQFF. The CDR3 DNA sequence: TGTGCCACCGCTTGGGACAGGTCAAGGTACAATGAGCAGTTCTTC.

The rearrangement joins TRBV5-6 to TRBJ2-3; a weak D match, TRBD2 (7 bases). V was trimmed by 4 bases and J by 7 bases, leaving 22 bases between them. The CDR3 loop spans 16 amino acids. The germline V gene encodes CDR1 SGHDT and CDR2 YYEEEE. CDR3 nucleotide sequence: TGTGCCAGCAGCCCCGGGGGCGGCGGGAGCTTCTATACGCAGTATTTT. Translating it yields CASSPGGGGSFYTQYF.

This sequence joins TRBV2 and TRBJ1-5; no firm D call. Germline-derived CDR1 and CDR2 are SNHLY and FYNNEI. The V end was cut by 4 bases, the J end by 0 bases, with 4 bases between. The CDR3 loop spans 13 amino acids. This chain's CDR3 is CASSAGSNQPQHF. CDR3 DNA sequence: TGTGCCAGCAGTGCGGGTAGCAATCAGCCCCAGCATTTT. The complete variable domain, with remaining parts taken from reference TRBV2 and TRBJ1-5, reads EPEVTQTPSHQVTQMGQEVILRCVPISNHLYFYWYRQILGQKVEFLVSFYNNEISEKSEIFDDQFSVERPDGSNFTLKIRSTKLEDSAMYFCASSAGSNQPQHFGDGTRLSIL.

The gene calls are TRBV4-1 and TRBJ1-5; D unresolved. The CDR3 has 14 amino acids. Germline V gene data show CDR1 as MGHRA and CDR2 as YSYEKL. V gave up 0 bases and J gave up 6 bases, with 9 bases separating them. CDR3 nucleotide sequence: TGCGCCAGCAGCCAAGATCATTTAGTTCAGCCCCAGCATTTT. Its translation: CASSQDHLVQPQHF.